The 26 T cell receptor beta chains given below trace back to one sample, sequenced in a study of CD8+ T cells in alopecia areata. Sequencing relied on a cDNA template that was reverse transcribed from extracted RNA. Here immunoSEQ multiplex PCR was the method, and the copy in TCRdb shows in-frame clones only, minus some. The sample includes 110,000 or so clones, 56% seen only once; the top ten take about 3.3%. Treatment reported: oral pan-JAK inhibitor, 5-10 mg twice daily. The sample here was CD4+ T cells sorted from blood, taken at week 24, from a patient treated with tofacitinib. The source is a human donor with alopecia areata.

The rearrangement uses TRBV5-6 and TRBJ2-5; D uncertain. Per the germline V gene, CDR1 is SGHDT and CDR2 is YYEEEE. V gave up 1 base and J gave up 0 bases, with 10 bases separating them. The CDR3 is 15 residues long. The CDR3 nucleotides are TGTGCCAGCAGCTTGAGGCGACCGTACCAAGAGACCCAGTACTTC. Protein: CASSLRRPYQETQYF.

This clone came up once. The rearrangement uses TRBV10-3 and TRBJ1-6; perhaps TRBD1 as D (5 bases). Germline-derived CDR1 and CDR2 are ENHRY and SYGVKD. CDR3 size: 17 residues. Between the trimmed V and J ends, which lost 0 bases and 10 bases, there was a span of 19 bases. CDR3 region: CAISESYGADLGSPLHF. The DNA of the CDR3 is TGTGCCATCAGTGAGTCGTACGGGGCGGACCTGGGGTCACCCCTCCACTTT.

This clone has more than one count but fewer than ten. The V call is TRBV15, the J call TRBJ2-7; 10 positions match TRBD1. This CDR3 region has 15 residues. With V trimmed by 3 bases and J by 0 bases, 2 bases remained unmatched. CDR1 and CDR2 from the germline V gene are LNHNV and YYDKDF (reference sequence). The DNA for the CDR3 is TGTGCCACCAGCAGGAGGACAGGGGGCTCCTACGAGCAGTACTTC. It specifies CATSRRTGGSYEQYF.

This sequence joins TRBV30 and TRBJ1-2; perhaps TRBD1 as D (5 bases). Trimming left V 3 bases short and J 2 bases short, with 10 bases between. This CDR3 has 13 residues. The germline V gene encodes CDR1 GTSNPN and CDR2 SVGIG (reference sequence). The CDR3 DNA reads TGTGCCTGGAGGGGCAGGGAAAACTATGGCTACACCTTC. Amino acids: CAWRGRENYGYTF. Filled out from reference TRBV30 and TRBJ1-2, the complete variable domain reads SQTIHQWPATLVQPVGSPLSLECTVEGTSNPNLYWYRQAAGRGLQLLFYSVGIGQISSEVPQNLSASRPQDRQFILSSKKLLLSDSGFYLCAWRGRENYGYTFGSGTRLTVV.

The rearrangement uses TRBV29-1 and TRBJ2-3, with 8 bases aligning to TRBD2. Trimming removed 1 base from V and 3 bases from J; junction bases left unmatched: 6. The CDR3 spans 15 residues. CDR1 is SQVTM and CDR2 is ANQGSEA in the germline V gene. CDR3 in DNA: TGCAGCGTTGAAGGGGGTAGCGGGGTAACAGATACGCAGTATTTT. As protein: CSVEGGSGVTDTQYF.

Concerning this clone: This specimen includes other DNA sequences encoding the same CDR3. The chain recombines TRBV5-1 with TRBJ1-2; TRBD1 matches at 8 bases. CDR1 and CDR2 (germline): SGHRS, YFSETQ. The CDR3 has 13 amino acids. Trimming took 4 bases from V and 4 from J; bases not matched to a gene: 3. The CDR3 DNA sequence: TGCGCCAGCAGCCCTGGACAGGGCTATGGCTACACCTTC. Protein: CASSPGQGYGYTF.

The chain joins TRBV19 to TRBJ2-1; TRBD2 agrees at 12 bases. V trimming: 1 base; J trimming: 11 bases; junction bases outside the gene matches: 9. CDR1 and CDR2 from the germline V gene are LNHDA and SQIVND (reference sequence). The CDR3 spans 16 residues. Written as DNA, the CDR3 is TGTGCCAGTAGTATAGTAAACGGACTAGCGGGATTACAGCAGTTCTTC. Translated: CASSIVNGLAGLQQFF.

The V and J genes are TRBV4-1 and TRBJ2-3; a possible D gene is TRBD2 (6 bases). CDR1 is MGHRA, CDR2 YSYEKL, per germline. This CDR3 region has 16 residues. V was cut by 0 bases and J by 4 bases, with 14 bases left in between. The CDR3 coding sequence is TGCGCCAGCAGCCAAGACCCCGGGACTCACTCAGATACGCAGTATTTT. This sequence encodes CASSQDPGTHSDTQYF.

This clone was observed a handful of times. V and J are TRBV5-6 and TRBJ1-1, with 12 bases that match TRBD1. CDR1 SGHDT and CDR2 YYEEEE come from the germline V gene. Trimming took 0 bases from V and 3 from J; bases not matched to a gene: 3. The CDR3 is made up of 16 amino acids. The CDR3 loop is CASSLAGTGGYTEAFF. The DNA for the CDR3 is TGTGCCAGCAGCTTGGCCGGGACAGGGGGCTACACTGAAGCTTTCTTT.

V gene TRBV28 combines with J gene TRBJ2-1, with 8 bases identical to TRBD1. Germline V CDR1 and CDR2: MDHEN, SYDVKM. This CDR3 has 15 amino acids. Trimming removed 4 bases from V and 4 bases from J; junction bases left unmatched: 6. In DNA, the CDR3 is TGTGCCAGCAGTTCTTGGGACAGGAGTTACAATGAGCAGTTCTTC. This translates into CASSSWDRSYNEQFF.

The chain links TRBV7-9 to TRBJ1-2; D gene uncertain. The CDR3 is 14 residues long. V lost 1 base and J lost 0, with 6 bases in between. In germline, CDR1 is SEHNR, CDR2 FQNEAQ (reference sequence). CDR3 protein: CASSLVGANYGYTF. DNA of the CDR3: TGTGCCAGCAGCTTAGTAGGCGCTAACTATGGCTACACCTTC.

The chain recombines TRBV19 with TRBJ1-1; D unresolved. The CDR3 has 17 residues. The germline V and J ends were trimmed by 0 bases and 2 bases, with 16 bases remaining between them. The germline gives CDR1 LNHDA, CDR2 SQIVND (reference sequence). CDR3 sequence: CASSIDGRRVRNTEAFF. CDR3 sequence (DNA): TGTGCCAGTAGTATAGACGGACGGCGAGTTAGAAACACTGAAGCTTTCTTT.

The genes are TRBV6-1 and TRBJ1-5, with 8 bases identical to TRBD1. The trim removed 7 bases at V and 5 bases at J, leaving 7 bases unmatched. The CDR3 has 14 amino acids. Germline CDR1 MNHNS, CDR2 SASEGT. CDR3 residues: CASNSGQGYQPQHF. CDR3 bases: TGTGCCAGCAATTCTGGACAGGGATATCAGCCCCAGCATTTT.

The chain links TRBV7-9 to TRBJ2-3; TRBD1 matches at 7 bases. This CDR3 region has 15 residues. Germline V gene sequence: CDR1 SEHNR, CDR2 FQNEAQ (reference sequence). After removal of 3 bases from V and 6 bases from J, the junction contained 9 bases not matched to a gene. Here the CDR3 reads CASSFHQGESDTQYF. The CDR3 DNA reads TGTGCCAGCAGCTTCCACCAGGGGGAATCGGATACGCAGTATTTT.

The chain recombines TRBV27 with TRBJ2-7; 8 bases map to TRBD2. Germline V CDR1 and CDR2: MNHEY, SMNVEV (reference sequence). Trimming at V came to 4 bases and at J to 2 bases, leaving 16 bases not matched to a gene. The CDR3 runs to 18 residues. The CDR3 DNA is TGTGCCAGCAGTTCCACGCCGCTGGAGGCGGGGGGAGCCTACGAGCAGTACTTC. It encodes CASSSTPLEAGGAYEQYF.

V is TRBV6-6 and J is TRBJ2-3; the match to TRBD1 covers 7 bases. Germline V CDR1 and CDR2: MNHNY, SVGAGI (reference sequence). The length of the CDR3 is 15 residues. Trimming at V came to 7 bases and at J to 6 bases, leaving 13 bases not matched to a gene. DNA of the CDR3: TGTGCCAGCACCGGGACAGTTACAAAAGCTGATACGCAGTATTTT. This gives the protein CASTGTVTKADTQYF.

This clone has only one observation. This chain connects TRBV6-5 to TRBJ1-1; the D gene is possibly TRBD1 (5 bases). V was cut by 3 bases and J by 5 bases, with 13 bases left in between. Germline V gene sequence: CDR1 MNHEY, CDR2 SVGAGI. CDR3 length equals 14 residues. The CDR3 DNA sequence: TGTGCCAGCAGTTATGTGCGGGGGAAAACTGAAGCTTTCTTT. Protein sequence: CASSYVRGKTEAFF.

The V call is TRBV29-1, the J call TRBJ2-5; 8 bases agree with TRBD2. This CDR3 spans 12 amino acids. Per the germline V gene, CDR1 is SQVTM and CDR2 is ANQGSEA. The V and J ends lost 7 bases and 5 bases, in that order; junction bases with no gene match: 6. The DNA of the CDR3 is TGCAGCGGCGGGGGGTTGGTGGAGACCCAGTACTTC. Its protein product is CSGGGLVETQYF. Full variable domain (remainder filled in from reference TRBV29-1 and TRBJ2-5): SAVISQKPSRDICQRGTSLTIQCQVDSQVTMMFWYRQQPGQSLTLIATANQGSEATYESGFVIDKFPISRPNLTFSTLTVSNMSPEDSSIYLCSGGGLVETQYFGPGTRLLVL.

The chain's CDR3 is CSVVVSQETQYF. CDR3 sequence (DNA): TGCAGCGTTGTGGTCAGCCAAGAGACCCAGTACTTC. The V gene is TRBV29-1, the J gene TRBJ2-5; no reliable D call. This CDR3 is 12 amino acids long. The V gene lost 4 bases and the J gene lost 1 base, with 7 bases spanning the gap. The germline gives CDR1 SQVTM, CDR2 ANQGSEA. The full variable domain, completed using reference TRBV29-1 and TRBJ2-5, is SAVISQKPSRDICQRGTSLTIQCQVDSQVTMMFWYRQQPGQSLTLIATANQGSEATYESGFVIDKFPISRPNLTFSTLTVSNMSPEDSSIYLCSVVVSQETQYFGPGTRLLVL.

J is TRBJ1-3 and V is TRBV25-1, with 8 bases identical to TRBD1. The V segment lost 2 bases and the J segment 7 bases; nucleotides outside the gene matches: 4. Germline CDR1 is MGHDK and CDR2 is SYGVNS. This CDR3 contains 14 residues. CDR3 residues: CASSETGQANTIYF. The CDR3 DNA follows: TGTGCCAGCAGTGAAACGGGACAGGCCAACACCATATATTTT.

This chain connects TRBV2 to TRBJ1-2; D unresolved. Per germline, CDR1 SNHLY and CDR2 FYNNEI. The CDR3 sequence is 12 residues long. V dropped 1 base and J dropped 7 bases, with 7 bases sitting between them. As DNA, the CDR3 is TGTGCCAGCAGTGAAGGGCAAAGTGGCTACACCTTC. Translated: CASSEGQSGYTF. Using reference TRBV2 and TRBJ1-2 for the parts outside the CDR3, the full variable domain is EPEVTQTPSHQVTQMGQEVILRCVPISNHLYFYWYRQILGQKVEFLVSFYNNEISEKSEIFDDQFSVERPDGSNFTLKIRSTKLEDSAMYFCASSEGQSGYTFGSGTRLTVV.

The V gene is TRBV14, the J gene TRBJ1-1, with a possible D match to TRBD1 (5 bases). The CDR3 is 15 amino acids. Between the trimmed V and J ends, which lost 3 bases and 8 bases, there was a span of 19 bases. Germline assignment: CDR1 SGHDN and CDR2 FVKESK. The CDR3: CASSQVGRGTDEAFF. The CDR3 DNA sequence: TGTGCCAGCAGCCAGGTTGGCCGAGGGACGGACGAAGCTTTCTTT. The entire variable domain, with the rest obtained from reference TRBV14 and TRBJ1-1, is as follows: EAGVTQFPSHSVIEKGQTVTLRCDPISGHDNLYWYRRVMGKEIKFLLHFVKESKQDESGMPNNRFLAERTGGTYSTLKVQPAELEDSGVYFCASSQVGRGTDEAFFGQGTRLTVV.

This clone was recorded a few times. The rearrangement links TRBV29-1 to TRBJ2-7, with 8 positions matching TRBD1. Germline V gives CDR1 SQVTM, CDR2 ANQGSEA. With 6 bases clipped from V and 5 bases from J, the junction kept 6 bases outside the gene matches. The length of the CDR3 is 12 residues. This chain's CDR3 is CSVSPTGDEQYF. DNA of the CDR3: TGCAGCGTATCTCCGACAGGGGACGAGCAGTACTTC.

The chain has TRBV18 and TRBJ1-2; the D gene is possibly TRBD1 (6 bases). The CDR3 is made up of 12 amino acids. V was trimmed by 3 bases and J by 6 bases, leaving 8 bases between them. CDR1 is KGHSH, CDR2 LQKENI, per germline. This chain's CDR3 is CASSPTGNGYTF. The DNA of the CDR3 is TGTGCCAGCTCACCCACAGGGAATGGCTACACCTTC.

This clone has more than one count but fewer than ten. The gene calls are TRBV6-5 and TRBJ2-7, with TRBD1 matching over 7 bases. J lost 0 bases, V lost 4 bases, and 3 bases had no gene match. The CDR3 totals 14 residues. Germline V lookup: CDR1 MNHEY, CDR2 SVGAGI. In DNA, the CDR3 is TGTGCCAGCAGTTCGAGGGACAGCTCCTACGAGCAGTACTTC. Its protein is CASSSRDSSYEQYF.

The chain uses TRBV10-3 and TRBJ2-3; 10 bases agree with TRBD2. The CDR3 loop spans 12 amino acids. V trimming: 6 bases; J trimming: 12 bases; junction bases outside the gene matches: 6. The germline V gene has CDR1 ENHRY and CDR2 SYGVKD. CDR3 loop: CAIRPTSGAQYF. DNA of the CDR3: TGTGCCATCAGGCCCACTAGCGGGGCACAGTATTTT.